This T cell receptor (beta chain) was recorded in a study of beta chain features in type 1 diabetes. Overall study: Healthy donors and patients showed comparable age, gender and cell yields.

Since all of the isolated RNA was reverse transcribed, expressed TCRB transcripts were what got sequenced. Assay: immunoSEQ multiplex PCR; the TCRdb copy retains only in-frame clones and omits some. The table lists 810,000 or so clones, roughly a sixth of them singletons, with around 0.02% in the top ten. Study findings and constraints: All four CD4+ subsets from Type 1 diabetes patients carried moderately but significantly shorter TCRB CDR3s.

The CDR3 is 15 residues long. Germline V gene data show CDR1 as MNHEY and CDR2 as SVGAGI. Trimming took 5 bases from V and 6 from J, leaving 16 bases between them. For this clone: No antigen is known for it.

Purity above 95% was achieved in all sorted populations. The sample was naive CD4+ T cells from blood. This rearrangement joins TRBV6-5 to TRBJ2-2, with D maybe TRBD2 (6 bases). The receptor comes from a woman aged 18-29 years in good health. CDR3 coding DNA: TGTGCCAGCAGTGCCGGGACTTCAGGGCCCGGGGAGCTGTTTTTT. It yields the protein CASSAGTSGPGELFF.